The T cell receptor (beta chain) under discussion was sequenced for a study of regulatory T cells in long-lasting Graves disease. At the level of the study: Persistence in Graves' disease required over 5 years of antithyroid drugs plus positive TSH receptor antibodies.

This clonotype was detected only a few times. Antigen specificity is unknown. With iRepertoire HTBI primers and Arm-PCR of CDR3 regions, TCR beta libraries were built. TCRdb re-called the multiplex PCR reads through MiXCR, storing one row per CDR3 protein. The sample carries over 650,000 distinct CDR3 sequences, about 30% recorded once. The ends were cut back, 0 bases at V and 1 base at J, with 9 bases in the middle. Per the germline V gene, CDR1 is MNHNS and CDR2 is SASEGT. The CDR3 has 15 residues. The sample's time point: persistent/refractory GD, antithyroid drugs over 5 years with positive TRAb. Researchers made the TCR library from RNA that was extracted from PBMCs. Those enrolled as patients came out of an endocrinology department in Xi'an, China. Study-wide findings and caveats: Favoring TRBV28, TRBJ1-2 and TRBJ2-5 was a feature seen in persistent disease. Lower TCR diversity characterized persistent Graves' patients relative to newly diagnosed patients.

Sequencing used peripheral blood mononuclear cells (PBMCs), obtained when the disease was refractory, from a patient treated with antithyroid drugs. The chain combines TRBV6-1 with TRBJ1-1; D gene uncertain. The sequence was obtained from a female donor with Graves disease. The CDR3 nucleotides read TGTGCCAGCAGTGAAGCGTGGCGGAGGAACACTGAAGCTTTCTTT. This encodes CASSEAWRRNTEAFF.